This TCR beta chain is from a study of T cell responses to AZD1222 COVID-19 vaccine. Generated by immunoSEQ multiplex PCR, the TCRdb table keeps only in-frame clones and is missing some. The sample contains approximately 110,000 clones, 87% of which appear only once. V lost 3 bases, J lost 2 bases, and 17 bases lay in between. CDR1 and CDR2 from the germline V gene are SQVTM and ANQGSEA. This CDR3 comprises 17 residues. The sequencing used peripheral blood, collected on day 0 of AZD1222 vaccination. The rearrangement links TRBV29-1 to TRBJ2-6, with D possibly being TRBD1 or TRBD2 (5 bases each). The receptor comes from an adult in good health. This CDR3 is CSVESRGGVAGANVLTF. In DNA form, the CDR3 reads TGCAGCGTTGAGTCGAGGGGTGGGGTGGCTGGGGCCAACGTCCTGACTTTC.